The TCR beta chain under discussion was sequenced for a study of CD8 T cells in ankylosing spondylitis. Study-wide results and caveats: Ankylosing spondylitis blood seemed to carry a telltale TCR beta motif made of eight highly homologous variants. Certain motif variants had earlier appeared in reactive arthritis synovial fluid and blood. It was reported that disease-linked clones were significantly enriched in matched ankylosing spondylitis synovial fluid. CD8+ by phenotype, disease-linked clones were relatively rare in peripheral blood.

This CDR3 has 15 amino acids. Trimming left V 5 bases short and J 7 bases short, with 21 bases between. This clonotype has at least ten counts. The antigen remains unidentified. By quantitative 5'-RACE with molecular barcodes, the TCR beta libraries were made. TCRdb independently ran MiXCR on the 5' RACE reads; one entry per CDR3 protein. The sample has 500,000 or so distinct CDR3 sequences; approximately 5.3% are singletons. The chain carries TRBV12-3 or TRBV12-4 and TRBJ2-7; either TRBD1 or TRBD2 may supply D (5 bases each). This sequence originates from a male donor with ankylosing spondylitis. The sequencing input was blood, either unsorted or a sorted T cell fraction (not recorded which). The chain's CDR3 is CASSPNWGGLGEQYF. Here the CDR3 DNA reads TGTGCCAGCAGTCCTAACTGGGGCGGACTCGGAGAGCAGTACTTC.